The present entry profiles one T cell receptor (beta chain) with its context. Its target is not known. This sample is drawn from a study of cytomegalovirus exposure and HLA in healthy donors. Overall study results and limits: There were a few CMV-associated chains whose specificity for CMV antigens was confirmed in vitro.

The CDR3 loop spans 15 amino acids. Germline V gene lookup returns CDR1 SNHLY and CDR2 FYNNEI. Between the trimmed V and J ends, which lost 7 bases and 0 bases, there was a span of 15 bases. Clones were sequenced by immunoSEQ multiplex PCR, and TCRdb holds only the in-frame ones, with some missing. The table records a few hundred thousand clones, approximately 83% of them present only once. Sequenced: PBMCs. This clonotype was sampled from a woman aged 25 to 39 in good health and CMV-seropositive. V usage is TRBV2 and J usage is TRBJ1-1, with D hard to call. CDR3 region: CASKATRQLNTEAFF. In DNA, the CDR3 is TGTGCCAGCAAAGCTACCCGACAATTGAACACTGAAGCTTTCTTT.